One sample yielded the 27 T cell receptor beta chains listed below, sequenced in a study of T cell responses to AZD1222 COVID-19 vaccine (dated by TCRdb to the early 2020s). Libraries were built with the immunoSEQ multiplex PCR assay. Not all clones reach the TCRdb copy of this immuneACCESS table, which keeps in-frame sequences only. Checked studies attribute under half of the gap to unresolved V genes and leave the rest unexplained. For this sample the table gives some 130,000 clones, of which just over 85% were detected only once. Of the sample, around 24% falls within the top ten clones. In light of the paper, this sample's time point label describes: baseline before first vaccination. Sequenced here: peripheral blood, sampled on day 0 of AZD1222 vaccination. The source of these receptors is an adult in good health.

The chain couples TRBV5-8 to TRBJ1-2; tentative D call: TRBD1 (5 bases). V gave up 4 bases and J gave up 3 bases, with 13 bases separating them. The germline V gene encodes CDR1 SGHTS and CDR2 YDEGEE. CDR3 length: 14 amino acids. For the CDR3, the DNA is TGTGCCAGCAGCAGCGCCGGGGCCTACTATGGCTACACCTTC. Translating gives CASSSAGAYYGYTF.

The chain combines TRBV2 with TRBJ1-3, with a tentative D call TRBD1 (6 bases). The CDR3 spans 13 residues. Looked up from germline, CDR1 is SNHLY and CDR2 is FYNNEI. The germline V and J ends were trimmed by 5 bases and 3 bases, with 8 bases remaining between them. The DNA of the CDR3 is TGTGCCAGCAGTCCGACAGGTGGAAACACCATATATTTT. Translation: CASSPTGGNTIYF. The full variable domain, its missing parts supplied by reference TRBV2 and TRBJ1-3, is EPEVTQTPSHQVTQMGQEVILRCVPISNHLYFYWYRQILGQKVEFLVSFYNNEISEKSEIFDDQFSVERPDGSNFTLKIRSTKLEDSAMYFCASSPTGGNTIYFGEGSWLTVV.

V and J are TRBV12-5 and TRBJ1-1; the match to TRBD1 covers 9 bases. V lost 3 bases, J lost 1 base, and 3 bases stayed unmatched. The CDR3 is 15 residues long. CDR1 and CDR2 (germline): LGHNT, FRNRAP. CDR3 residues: CASGFGTGKNTEAFF. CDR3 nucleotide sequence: TGTGCTAGTGGTTTTGGGACAGGGAAGAACACTGAAGCTTTCTTT.

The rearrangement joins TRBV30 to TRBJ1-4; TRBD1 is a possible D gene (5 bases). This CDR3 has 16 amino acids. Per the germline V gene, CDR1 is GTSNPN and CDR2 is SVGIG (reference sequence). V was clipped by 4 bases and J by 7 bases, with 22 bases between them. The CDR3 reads CAWTQGPIKRGEKLFF. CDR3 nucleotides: TGTGCCTGGACCCAGGGACCTATTAAACGAGGTGAAAAACTGTTTTTT. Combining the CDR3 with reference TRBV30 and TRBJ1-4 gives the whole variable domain SQTIHQWPATLVQPVGSPLSLECTVEGTSNPNLYWYRQAAGRGLQLLFYSVGIGQISSEVPQNLSASRPQDRQFILSSKKLLLSDSGFYLCAWTQGPIKRGEKLFFGSGTQLSVL.

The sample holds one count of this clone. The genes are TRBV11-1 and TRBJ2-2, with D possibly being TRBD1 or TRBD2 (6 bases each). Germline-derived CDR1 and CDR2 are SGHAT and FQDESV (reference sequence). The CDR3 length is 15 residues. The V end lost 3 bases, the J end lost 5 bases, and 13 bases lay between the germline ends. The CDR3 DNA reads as TGTGCCAGCAGCTTTGGAGGGGGAAGAACCGGGGAGCTGTTTTTT. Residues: CASSFGGGRTGELFF. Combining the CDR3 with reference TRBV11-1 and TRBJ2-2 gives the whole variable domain EAEVAQSPRYKITEKSQAVAFWCDPISGHATLYWYRQILGQGPELLVQFQDESVVDDSQLPKDRFSAERLKGVDSTLKIQPAELGDSAMYLCASSFGGGRTGELFFGEGSRLTVL.

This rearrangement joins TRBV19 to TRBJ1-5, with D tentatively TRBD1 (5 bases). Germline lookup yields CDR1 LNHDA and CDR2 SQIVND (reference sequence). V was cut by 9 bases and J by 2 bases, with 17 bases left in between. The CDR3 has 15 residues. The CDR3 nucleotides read TGTGCCAGCCGCCAGTGGGGGGATGGCAATCAGCCCCAGCATTTT. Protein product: CASRQWGDGNQPQHF.

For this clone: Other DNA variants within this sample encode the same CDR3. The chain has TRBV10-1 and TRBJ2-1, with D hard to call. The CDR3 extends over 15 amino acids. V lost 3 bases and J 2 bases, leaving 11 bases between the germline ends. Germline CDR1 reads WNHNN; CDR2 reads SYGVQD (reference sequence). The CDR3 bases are TGCGCCAGCAGTGAATCGGGCGAACCCTACAATGAGCAGTTCTTC. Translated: CASSESGEPYNEQFF.

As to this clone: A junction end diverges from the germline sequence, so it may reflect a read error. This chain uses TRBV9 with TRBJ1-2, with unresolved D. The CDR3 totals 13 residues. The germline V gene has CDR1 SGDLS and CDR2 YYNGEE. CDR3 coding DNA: TGTGCCAGCAGCGTAGAATCGGTCACTCCTCTCGTCTTC. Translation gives CASSVESVTPLVF.

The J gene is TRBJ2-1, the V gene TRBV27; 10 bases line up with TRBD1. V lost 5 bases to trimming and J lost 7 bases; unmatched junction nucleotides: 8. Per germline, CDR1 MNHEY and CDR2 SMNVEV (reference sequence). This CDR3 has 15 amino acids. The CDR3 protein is CASSPQGQGFNEQFF. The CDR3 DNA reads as TGTGCCAGCAGTCCTCAGGGACAGGGGTTTAATGAGCAGTTCTTC.

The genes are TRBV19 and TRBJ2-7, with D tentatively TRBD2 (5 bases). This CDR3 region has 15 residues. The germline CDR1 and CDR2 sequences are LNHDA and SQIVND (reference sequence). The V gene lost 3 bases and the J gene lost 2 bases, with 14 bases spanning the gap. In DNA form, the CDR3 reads TGTGCCAGTAGTATTGAGGGAACGGCGGCCTACGAGCAGTACTTC. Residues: CASSIEGTAAYEQYF.

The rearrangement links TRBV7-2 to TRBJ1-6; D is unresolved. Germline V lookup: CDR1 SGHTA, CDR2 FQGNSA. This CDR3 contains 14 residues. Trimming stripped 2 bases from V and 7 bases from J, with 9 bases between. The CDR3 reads CASSLHFQNSPLHF. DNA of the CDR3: TGTGCCAGCAGCTTACACTTTCAGAATTCACCCCTCCACTTT.

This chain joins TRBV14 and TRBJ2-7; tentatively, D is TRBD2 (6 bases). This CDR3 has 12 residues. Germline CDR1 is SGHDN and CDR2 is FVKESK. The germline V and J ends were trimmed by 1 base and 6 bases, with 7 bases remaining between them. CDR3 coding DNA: TGTGCCAGCAGCCAAGGGGGACTCGAGCAGTACTTC. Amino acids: CASSQGGLEQYF.

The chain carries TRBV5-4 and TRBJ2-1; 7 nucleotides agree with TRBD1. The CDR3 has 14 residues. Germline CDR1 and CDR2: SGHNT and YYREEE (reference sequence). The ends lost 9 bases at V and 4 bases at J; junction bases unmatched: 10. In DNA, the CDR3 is TGTGCCACCGTCCGGGACAGCGTTTACAATGAGCAGTTCTTC. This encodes CATVRDSVYNEQFF.

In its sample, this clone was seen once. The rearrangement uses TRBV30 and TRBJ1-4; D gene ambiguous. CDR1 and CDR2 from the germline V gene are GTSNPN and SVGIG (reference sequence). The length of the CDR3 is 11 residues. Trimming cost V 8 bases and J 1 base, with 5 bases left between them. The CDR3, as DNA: TGTGCCGCCAGAACTAATGAAAAACTGTTTTTT. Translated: CAARTNEKLFF.

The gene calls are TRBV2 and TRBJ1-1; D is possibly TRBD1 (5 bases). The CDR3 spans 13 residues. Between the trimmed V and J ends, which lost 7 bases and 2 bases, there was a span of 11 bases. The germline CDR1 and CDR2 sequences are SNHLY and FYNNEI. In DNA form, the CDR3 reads TGTGCCAGCACCACCGACAGAAACACTGAAGCTTTCTTT. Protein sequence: CASTTDRNTEAFF.

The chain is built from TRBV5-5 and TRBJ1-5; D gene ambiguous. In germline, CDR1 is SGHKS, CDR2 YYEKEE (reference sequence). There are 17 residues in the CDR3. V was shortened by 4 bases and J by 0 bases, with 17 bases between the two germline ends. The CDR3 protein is CASSDEIGQYSNQPQHF. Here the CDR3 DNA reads TGTGCCAGCAGCGACGAAATAGGGCAGTATAGCAATCAGCCCCAGCATTTT.

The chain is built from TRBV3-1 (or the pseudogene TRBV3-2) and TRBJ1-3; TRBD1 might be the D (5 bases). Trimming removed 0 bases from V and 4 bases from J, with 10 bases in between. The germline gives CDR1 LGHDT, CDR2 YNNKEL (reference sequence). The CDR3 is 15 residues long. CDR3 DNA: TGTGCCAGCAGCCAAGATTCAGGGTCCGGAAACACCATATATTTT. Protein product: CASSQDSGSGNTIYF.

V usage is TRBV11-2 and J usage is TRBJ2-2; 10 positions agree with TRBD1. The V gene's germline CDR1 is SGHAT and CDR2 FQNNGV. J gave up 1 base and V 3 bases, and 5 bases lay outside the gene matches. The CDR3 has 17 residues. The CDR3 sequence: CASSLGTGAMNTGELFF. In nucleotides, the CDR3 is TGTGCCAGCAGCTTGGGGACAGGGGCTATGAACACCGGGGAGCTGTTTTTT.

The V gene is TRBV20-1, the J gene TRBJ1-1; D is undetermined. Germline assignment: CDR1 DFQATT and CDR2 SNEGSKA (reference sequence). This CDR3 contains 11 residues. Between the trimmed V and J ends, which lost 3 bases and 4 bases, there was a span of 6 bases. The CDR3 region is CSASWSTEAFF. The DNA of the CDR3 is TGCAGTGCTAGTTGGAGCACTGAAGCTTTCTTT.

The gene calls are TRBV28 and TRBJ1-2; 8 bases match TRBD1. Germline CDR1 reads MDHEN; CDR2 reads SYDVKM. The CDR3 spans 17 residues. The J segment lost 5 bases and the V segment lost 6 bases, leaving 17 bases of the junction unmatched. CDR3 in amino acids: CASRTTFGQGGWYGYTF. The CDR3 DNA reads TGTGCCAGCAGAACCACCTTCGGACAGGGTGGTTGGTATGGCTACACCTTC.

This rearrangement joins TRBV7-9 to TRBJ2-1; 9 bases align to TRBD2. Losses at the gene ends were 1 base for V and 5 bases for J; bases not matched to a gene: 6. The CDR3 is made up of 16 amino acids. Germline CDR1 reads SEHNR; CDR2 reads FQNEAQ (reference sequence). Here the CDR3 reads CASSLDQPSGDNEQFF. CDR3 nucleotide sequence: TGTGCCAGCAGCTTAGATCAGCCTAGCGGGGACAATGAGCAGTTCTTC.

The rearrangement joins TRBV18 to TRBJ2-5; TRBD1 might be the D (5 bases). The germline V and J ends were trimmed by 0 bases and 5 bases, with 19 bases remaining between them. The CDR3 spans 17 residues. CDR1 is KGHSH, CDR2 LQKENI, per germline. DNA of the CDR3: TGTGCCAGCTCACCACCTGCGCAGGGTGGGTTCGTGGAGACCCAGTACTTC. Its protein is CASSPPAQGGFVETQYF.

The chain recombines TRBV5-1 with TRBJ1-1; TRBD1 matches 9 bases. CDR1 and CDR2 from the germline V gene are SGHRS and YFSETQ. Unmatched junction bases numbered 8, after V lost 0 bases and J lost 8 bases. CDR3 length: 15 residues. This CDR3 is CASSLGTGVPTEAFF. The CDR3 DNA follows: TGCGCCAGCAGCTTGGGGACAGGGGTCCCGACCGAAGCTTTCTTT. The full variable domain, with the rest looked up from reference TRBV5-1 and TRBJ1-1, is KAGVTQTPRYLIKTRGQQVTLSCSPISGHRSVSWYQQTPGQGLQFLFEYFSETQRNKGNFPGRFSGRQFSNSRSEMNVSTLELGDSALYLCASSLGTGVPTEAFFGQGTRLTVV.

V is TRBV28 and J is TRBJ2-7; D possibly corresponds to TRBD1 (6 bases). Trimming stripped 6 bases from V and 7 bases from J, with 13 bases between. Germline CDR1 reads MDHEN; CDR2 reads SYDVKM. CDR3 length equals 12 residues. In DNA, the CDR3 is TGTGCCAGCAGCTCGGACAGAGATGAGCAGTACTTC. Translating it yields CASSSDRDEQYF. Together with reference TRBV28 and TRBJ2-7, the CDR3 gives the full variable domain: DVKVTQSSRYLVKRTGEKVFLECVQDMDHENMFWYRQDPGLGLRLIYFSYDVKMKEKGDIPEGYSVSREKKERFSLILESASTNQTSMYLCASSSDRDEQYFGPGTRLTVT.

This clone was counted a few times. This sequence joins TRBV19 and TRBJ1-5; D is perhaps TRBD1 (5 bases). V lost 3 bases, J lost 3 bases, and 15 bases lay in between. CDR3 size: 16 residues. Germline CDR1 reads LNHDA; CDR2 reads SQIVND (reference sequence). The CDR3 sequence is CASSINAGWDNQPQHF. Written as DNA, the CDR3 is TGTGCCAGTAGTATTAACGCAGGGTGGGACAATCAGCCCCAGCATTTT.

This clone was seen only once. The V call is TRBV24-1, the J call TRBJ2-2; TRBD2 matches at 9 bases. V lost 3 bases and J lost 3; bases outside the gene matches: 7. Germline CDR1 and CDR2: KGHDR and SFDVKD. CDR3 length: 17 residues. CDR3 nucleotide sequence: TGTGCCACCAGTGATGCCACTAGCGGGTCGTACACCGGGGAGCTGTTTTTT. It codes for CATSDATSGSYTGELFF.

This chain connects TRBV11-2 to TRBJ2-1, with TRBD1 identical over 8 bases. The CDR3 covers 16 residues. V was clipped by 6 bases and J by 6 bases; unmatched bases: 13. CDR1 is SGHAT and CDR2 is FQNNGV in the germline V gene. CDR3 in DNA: TGTGCCAGCAGTCCACCTAGGACAGGGATGGGCAATGAGCAGTTCTTC. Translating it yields CASSPPRTGMGNEQFF. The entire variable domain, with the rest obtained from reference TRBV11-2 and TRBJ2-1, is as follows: EAGVAQSPRYKIIEKRQSVAFWCNPISGHATLYWYQQILGQGPKLLIQFQNNGVVDDSQLPKDRFSAERLKGVDSTLKIQPAKLEDSAVYLCASSPPRTGMGNEQFFGPGTRLTVL.